This entry lists 29 T cell receptor beta chains sequenced from one sample in a study of cytomegalovirus exposure and HLA in healthy donors. The PCR contained 60 Vbeta and 13 Jbeta primers. Sequencing used immunoSEQ multiplex PCR; TCRdb keeps in-frame clones, though not all of them. The data show around 140,000 clones, with about 64% seen just once and less than 3% held by the top ten. The sequenced material came from PBMCs. The receptors here all came from a woman aged 35 to 49 in good health and CMV-seronegative.

This chain joins TRBV7-9 and TRBJ1-2; D unclear. The CDR3 runs 12 residues. The germline gives CDR1 SEHNR, CDR2 FQNEAQ (reference sequence). The V and J ends lost 1 base and 4 bases respectively, with 4 bases between them. The CDR3 sequence: CASSLELYGYTF. The CDR3 DNA follows: TGTGCCAGCAGCTTAGAACTCTATGGCTACACCTTC. The variable domain in full, completed from reference TRBV7-9 and TRBJ1-2, reads DTGVSQNPRHKITKRGQNVTFRCDPISEHNRLYWYRQTLGQGPEFLTYFQNEAQLEKSRLLSDRFSAERPKGSFSTLEIQRTEQGDSAMYLCASSLELYGYTFGSGTRLTVV.

The chain couples TRBV5-1 to TRBJ2-7; TRBD2 matches 7 bases. There are 14 residues in the CDR3. With 4 bases clipped from V and 2 bases from J, the junction kept 6 bases outside the gene matches. The germline V gene encodes CDR1 SGHRS and CDR2 YFSETQ. CDR3 nucleotides: TGCGCCAGCAGCAGCGTTCGGGGGGCCTACGAGCAGTACTTC. This gives the protein CASSSVRGAYEQYF.

The V call is TRBV5-6, the J call TRBJ2-7, with TRBD1 identical over 9 bases. V dropped 0 bases and J dropped 13; count of bases not matched to a gene: 5. The CDR3 is 12 residues long. Germline loops: CDR1 SGHDT, CDR2 YYEEEE. Here the CDR3 reads CASSLAGQGYYF. The CDR3 bases are TGTGCCAGCAGCTTGGCGGGACAGGGATACTACTTC. Based on the CDR3 plus reference TRBV5-6 and TRBJ2-7, the full variable domain is DAGVTQSPTHLIKTRGQQVTLRCSPKSGHDTVSWYQQALGQGPQFIFQYYEEEERQRGNFPDRFSGHQFPNYSSELNVNALLLGDSALYLCASSLAGQGYYFGPGTRLTVT.

This clone was seen more than once but under ten times. This chain connects TRBV4-3 to TRBJ2-7; maybe TRBD1 (6 bases). The germline gives CDR1 LGHNA, CDR2 YSLEER. The CDR3 runs to 18 residues. Trimming shortened V by 4 bases and J by 0 bases, and 22 bases separated the two germline ends. CDR3 in amino acids: CASSRLPSQGTFSYEQYF. The CDR3, as DNA: TGCGCCAGCAGCCGCCTCCCTAGCCAGGGGACCTTCTCCTACGAGCAGTACTTC.

The V gene is TRBV11-1, the J gene TRBJ2-5, with 7 bases identical to TRBD2. The DNA end favors TRBJ2-7, so the J call may be wrong. The CDR3 sequence is 13 residues long. From germline, CDR1 is SGHAT and CDR2 FQDESV (reference sequence). CDR3 in DNA: TGTGCCAGCAGCACCTCGGGGGGCTACGAGCAGTACTTC. Its translation is CASSTSGGYEQYF.

This chain links TRBV4-2 with TRBJ2-7; 7 bases fit TRBD2. V shed 1 base, J shed 1 base, and the junction held 4 bases outside the gene matches. From germline, CDR1 is LGHNA and CDR2 YNFKEQ. This CDR3 has 15 residues. Here the CDR3 DNA reads TGTGCCAGCAGCCAAGCTAGCGGCACTTCCTACGAGCAGTACTTC. Protein sequence: CASSQASGTSYEQYF.

This clone was recorded once. The rearrangement links TRBV5-5 to TRBJ1-2; perhaps TRBD1 as D (6 bases). There are 12 residues in the CDR3. Germline-derived CDR1 and CDR2 are SGHKS and YYEKEE (reference sequence). Trimming cost V 4 bases and J 8 bases, with 12 bases left between them. The CDR3 protein is CASSLGGRGYTF. The CDR3 DNA sequence: TGTGCCAGCAGCCTAGGGGGTCGGGGCTACACCTTC.

The chain recombines TRBV27 with TRBJ1-2; 7 bases map to TRBD1. CDR1 is MNHEY and CDR2 is SMNVEV in the germline V gene (reference sequence). CDR3 size: 14 residues. Trimming cost V 6 bases and J 4 bases; bases outside gene matches: 8. DNA for the CDR3: TGTGCCAGCAGAGATAAGGGACAGAGCTATGGCTACACCTTC. Its translation: CASRDKGQSYGYTF.

The chain couples TRBV7-2 to TRBJ1-2; D call uncertain. Trimming took 5 bases from V and 4 from J, leaving 11 bases between them. The CDR3 contains 13 residues. Germline-derived CDR1 and CDR2 are SGHTA and FQGNSA. The CDR3 here is CASSAHSTYGYTF. In DNA, the CDR3 is TGTGCCAGCAGCGCTCACAGTACCTATGGCTACACCTTC.

This clone was counted a single time. The chain employs TRBV10-2 and TRBJ1-5, with 7 nucleotides matching TRBD1. The germline V gene encodes CDR1 WSHSY and CDR2 SAAADI. CDR3 length: 13 residues. Trimming at V came to 8 bases and at J to 5 bases, leaving 6 bases not matched to a gene. The CDR3 DNA follows: TGCGCCAGCCGACAGGGACCCGATCAGCCCCAGCATTTT. It codes for CASRQGPDQPQHF.

Only a few counts were recorded for this clone. The chain links TRBV4-1 to TRBJ2-5; 10 bases map to TRBD2. Germline V lookup: CDR1 MGHRA, CDR2 YSYEKL. The J segment lost 1 base and the V segment lost 2 bases, leaving 7 bases of the junction unmatched. This CDR3 region has 17 residues. The CDR3: CASSQRRLAGIQETQYF. The CDR3, as DNA: TGCGCCAGCAGCCAACGGCGACTAGCGGGCATCCAAGAGACCCAGTACTTC.

In this sample, this clone turned up a few times. The chain carries TRBV2 and TRBJ2-5, with 10 bases that match TRBD2. The CDR3 contains 16 residues. V lost 7 bases to trimming and J lost 4 bases; unmatched junction nucleotides: 12. From germline, CDR1 is SNHLY and CDR2 FYNNEI. CDR3 sequence reads: CASKERSSGGSETQYF. CDR3 DNA: TGTGCCAGCAAGGAGAGGTCTAGCGGGGGATCAGAGACCCAGTACTTC.

V usage is TRBV6-1 and J usage is TRBJ2-5, with D unclear. CDR1 is MNHNS, CDR2 SASEGT, per germline. The CDR3 is 15 amino acids. V lost 1 base to trimming and J lost 1 base, with 10 bases between them. The CDR3, as DNA: TGTGCCAGCAGTGAAGTTGTTAGTCCCCAAGAGACCCAGTACTTC. Amino acid sequence: CASSEVVSPQETQYF.

V is TRBV18 and J is TRBJ1-2, with 9 bases lining up with TRBD1. V dropped 3 bases and J dropped 6; count of bases not matched to a gene: 8. The CDR3 is made up of 15 amino acids. Germline-derived CDR1 and CDR2 are KGHSH and LQKENI. CDR3 loop: CASSPPMGQGNGYTF. In DNA, the CDR3 is TGTGCCAGCTCACCTCCTATGGGACAGGGAAATGGCTACACCTTC.

This rearrangement joins TRBV28 to TRBJ2-3, with 7 bases that match TRBD1. The germline gives CDR1 MDHEN, CDR2 SYDVKM. This CDR3 is 13 amino acids long. V was pared by 5 bases and J by 5 bases, with 4 bases of the junction left unmatched. Written as DNA, the CDR3 is TGTGCCAGCAGTCCTGACAGGGAAGATACGCAGTATTTT. Translated, it gives CASSPDREDTQYF.

The gene calls are TRBV27 and TRBJ1-4; D is unresolved. CDR1 and CDR2 from the germline V gene are MNHEY and SMNVEV (reference sequence). Between the trimmed V and J ends, which lost 11 bases and 8 bases, there was a span of 9 bases. The CDR3 spans 10 residues. The CDR3 bases are TGTGCCTCTTCTTTAGAAAAACTGTTTTTT. Translation gives CASSLEKLFF.

The CDR3 DNA sequence: TGTGCCAGCAGTCACCGGGACAGGGGGCCCTACGAGCAGTACTTC. Amino acids: CASSHRDRGPYEQYF. V usage is TRBV6-5 and J usage is TRBJ2-7; 12 nucleotides align to TRBD1. Germline CDR1 and CDR2: MNHEY and SVGAGI. The CDR3 runs 15 residues. The junction had 4 bases not matched to a gene; V was cut back by 5 bases and J by 2 bases.

The V gene is TRBV10-1, the J gene TRBJ1-6, with 10 nucleotides matching TRBD1. V lost 8 bases, J lost 9 bases, and 4 bases stayed unmatched. The CDR3 consists of 13 residues. Germline CDR1 is WNHNN and CDR2 is SYGVQD (reference sequence). CDR3 nucleotide sequence: TGCGCCAGCCGGGGACAGGGGAGTTCACCCCTCCACTTT. It yields the protein CASRGQGSSPLHF.

This CDR3 is CASSSRGGRTDTQYF. Written as DNA, the CDR3 is TGTGCCAGCAGCTCCCGTGGGGGCCGGACAGATACGCAGTATTTT. J is TRBJ2-3 and V is TRBV9, with TRBD1 as a possible D gene (6 bases). CDR3 length: 15 residues. The germline V gene encodes CDR1 SGDLS and CDR2 YYNGEE. V gave up 4 bases and J gave up 3 bases, with 15 bases separating them. The entire variable domain, with the rest obtained from reference TRBV9 and TRBJ2-3, is as follows: DSGVTQTPKHLITATGQRVTLRCSPRSGDLSVYWYQQSLDQGLQFLIQYYNGEERAKGNILERFSAQQFPDLHSELNLSSLELGDSALYFCASSSRGGRTDTQYFGPGTRLTVL.

J is TRBJ2-1 and V is TRBV4-3, with D tentatively TRBD1 (6 bases). This CDR3 comprises 17 residues. Trimming removed 0 bases at V and 6 bases at J, with 18 bases between. Germline V lookup: CDR1 LGHNA, CDR2 YSLEER. CDR3 residues: CASSQDRGGSVGNEQFF. CDR3 DNA sequence: TGCGCCAGCAGCCAAGACAGGGGCGGAAGTGTGGGCAATGAGCAGTTCTTC.

The table lists this clone with a count of one. The chain joins TRBV6-1 to TRBJ1-2; TRBD1 aligns across 10 bases. The V gene's germline CDR1 is MNHNS and CDR2 SASEGT. Losses at the gene ends were 4 bases for V and 3 bases for J; bases not matched to a gene: 5. This CDR3 is 15 amino acids long. The CDR3 sequence: CASSGQTGGDYGYTF. For the CDR3, the DNA is TGTGCCAGCAGTGGTCAGACAGGGGGCGACTATGGCTACACCTTC.

This chain joins TRBV5-1 and TRBJ1-1; D remains ambiguous. V lost 4 bases, J lost 2 bases, and 9 bases lay in between. Germline assignment: CDR1 SGHRS and CDR2 YFSETQ. The CDR3 spans 13 residues. Written as DNA, the CDR3 is TGCGCCAGCAGCGGGGAGGGCAACACTGAAGCTTTCTTT. It codes for CASSGEGNTEAFF. Filled out from reference TRBV5-1 and TRBJ1-1, the complete variable domain reads KAGVTQTPRYLIKTRGQQVTLSCSPISGHRSVSWYQQTPGQGLQFLFEYFSETQRNKGNFPGRFSGRQFSNSRSEMNVSTLELGDSALYLCASSGEGNTEAFFGQGTRLTVV.

The sample holds a few counts of this clone. This chain uses TRBV6-1 with TRBJ1-3; TRBD1 matches 8 bases. Germline values: CDR1 MNHNS, CDR2 SASEGT. The CDR3 loop spans 15 amino acids. Losses at the gene ends were 8 bases for V and 0 bases for J; bases not matched to a gene: 6. The CDR3, as DNA: TGTGCCAGCGTTGGGGACAGGTCCTCTGGAAACACCATATATTTT. Translation: CASVGDRSSGNTIYF.

The chain has TRBV30 and TRBJ2-1; tentative D call: TRBD1 (5 bases). Germline lookup yields CDR1 GTSNPN and CDR2 SVGIG (reference sequence). V was shortened by 4 bases and J by 4 bases, with 8 bases between the two germline ends. The CDR3 is 12 residues long. Here the CDR3 DNA reads TGTGCCTGGAAGGGGATATACAATGAGCAGTTCTTC. Amino acids: CAWKGIYNEQFF.

In its sample, this clone was seen a few times. The V call is TRBV18, the J call TRBJ1-1, with D possibly being TRBD1 (5 bases). V lost 6 bases and J lost 5, with 13 bases in between. The germline V gene encodes CDR1 KGHSH and CDR2 LQKENI. This CDR3 is 13 amino acids long. The CDR3 nucleotides read TGTGCCAGCTCCCCGGGGGTTGAGACTGAAGCTTTCTTT. Amino acids: CASSPGVETEAFF.

The CDR3 region has the DNA TGTGCCAGCAGTGAAGCACCACAGGGTTTTATGACAGATACGCAGTATTTT. This encodes CASSEAPQGFMTDTQYF. The V and J genes are TRBV6-1 and TRBJ2-3, with D perhaps TRBD1 (6 bases). The V end lost 0 bases, the J end lost 3 bases, and 16 bases lay between the germline ends. The CDR3 runs to 17 residues. Per the germline V gene, CDR1 is MNHNS and CDR2 is SASEGT.

There are a few counts of this clone. J is TRBJ1-1 and V is TRBV7-3; 11 bases line up with TRBD1. This CDR3 comprises 14 residues. Germline values: CDR1 SGHTA, CDR2 FQGTGA. V lost 6 bases and J lost 5; bases outside the gene matches: 5. The CDR3 DNA is TGTGCCAGCAGTCAGGACAGGGGGCTAACTGAAGCTTTCTTT. Protein: CASSQDRGLTEAFF.

This clone ranks as large (0.1 to 1%). V usage is TRBV5-1 and J usage is TRBJ2-3, with D unresolved. Germline lookup yields CDR1 SGHRS and CDR2 YFSETQ. V was clipped by 1 base and J by 0 bases, with 15 bases between them. The CDR3 has 17 residues. Written as DNA, the CDR3 is TGCGCCAGCAGCTTGTGGGCAGTTTTTTCTAGCACAGATACGCAGTATTTT. Protein product: CASSLWAVFSSTDTQYF.

The V gene is TRBV4-3, the J gene TRBJ1-6, with 7 positions matching TRBD1. CDR3 length: 15 amino acids. V gave up 4 bases and J gave up 7 bases; unmatched junction bases: 7. The germline V gene encodes CDR1 LGHNA and CDR2 YSLEER. The CDR3 coding sequence is TGCGCCAGCAGCCGATCGGGACAGAAGAATTCACCCCTCCACTTT. Translated: CASSRSGQKNSPLHF.